This T cell receptor (beta chain) emerged from a study of T cell responses to AZD1222 COVID-19 vaccine. About the research overall: Analysis merged second doses at about 4 or about 12 weeks. Whole-study results and caveats: Spike was spanned by vaccine-associated CD4 TCRs, with dominance at 160-218 and 743-854. Seropositive status at baseline applied to only six AZD1222 recipients. Donors, mostly white British, included more females; clonal diversity was possibly underestimated.

With regard to this clone: Its antigen is unidentified.

CDR3 length: 15 amino acids. Germline values: CDR1 MDHEN, CDR2 SYDVKM. The ends lost 7 bases at V and 8 bases at J; junction bases unmatched: 14. Profiling relied on immunoSEQ multiplex PCR, and the TCRdb table lists in-frame clones only, not all of them. Here the sample spans 100,000 to 120,000 clones, around 80% being singletons. This sequence joins TRBV28 and TRBJ1-2; 9 nucleotides agree with TRBD1. The material sequenced was peripheral blood, taken on day 0 of AZD1222 vaccination. The origin of this receptor is an adult in good health. The CDR3 DNA follows: TGTGCCAGCACCTCTGGGACAGGGTTTGTGGAAGGCTACACCTTC. Translating gives CASTSGTGFVEGYTF.